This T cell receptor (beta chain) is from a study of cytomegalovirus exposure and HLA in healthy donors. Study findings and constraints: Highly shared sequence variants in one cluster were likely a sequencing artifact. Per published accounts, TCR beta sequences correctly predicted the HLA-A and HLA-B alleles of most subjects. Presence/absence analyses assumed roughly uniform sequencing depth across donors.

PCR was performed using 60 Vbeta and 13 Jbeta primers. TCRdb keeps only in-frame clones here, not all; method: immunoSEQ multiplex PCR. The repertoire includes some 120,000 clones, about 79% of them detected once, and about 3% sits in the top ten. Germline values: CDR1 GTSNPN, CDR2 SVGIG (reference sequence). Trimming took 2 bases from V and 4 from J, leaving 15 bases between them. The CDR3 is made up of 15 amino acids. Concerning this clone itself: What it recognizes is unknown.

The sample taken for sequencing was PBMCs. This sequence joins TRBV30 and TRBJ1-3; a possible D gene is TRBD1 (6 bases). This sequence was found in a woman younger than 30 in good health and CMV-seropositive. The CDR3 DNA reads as TGTGCCTGGAGTCCTCACAGGGTGTCCGGAAACACCATATATTTT. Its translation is CAWSPHRVSGNTIYF.